The clone carrying this T cell receptor beta chain was found many times. The antigen is unknown. The data are from a study of T-cell memory formation after mild COVID-19. Overall study context: TCR clusters mostly belonged to single donors. The study's findings and limits: Pre-infection memory harbored some responding clones, suggesting cross-reactive memory joined.

TCRdb re-called the 5' RACE reads through MiXCR, storing one row per CDR3 protein. The table lists fewer than 500,000 distinct CDR3 sequences, around a quarter of them singletons. The CDR3 covers 13 residues. V lost 8 bases to trimming and J lost 7 bases; unmatched junction nucleotides: 7. CDR1 is SEHNR, CDR2 FQNEAQ, per germline (reference sequence). This rearrangement joins TRBV7-9 to TRBJ2-1; 8 nucleotides line up with TRBD2. The receptor's source is an adult woman who had mild COVID-19 (a few samples of this study predate the infection). Cell type and time point are not known. Sequencing used PBMCs or a T cell subset sorted from them (not recorded which). CDR3 in amino acids: CASGREERNEQFF. The DNA for the CDR3 is TGTGCCAGCGGGCGGGAGGAGCGGAATGAGCAGTTCTTC.